The clone carrying this T cell receptor beta chain has only a few counts. The table came from immunoSEQ multiplex PCR; TCRdb's copy has only in-frame clones and leaves some out. The data show millions of clones, with less than 95% seen just once and 1% to 1.3% held by the top ten. CD45RO-negative, CCR7-selected cells formed the naive CD8 fraction, which excluded terminally differentiated effector memory CD45RA+ cells. The sample is drawn from a study of shared clonotypes between healthy human individuals. The sequenced material came from naive CD8+ T cells sorted from blood. The receptor was derived from a man between 18 and 29 years old in good health.

The CDR3 DNA follows: TGTGCCAACAGGGGATTAGGAGACGAGCAGTACTTC. This encodes CANRGLGDEQYF. The rearrangement joins TRBV6-1 to TRBJ2-7; 7 bases align to TRBD1. This CDR3 comprises 12 residues. The germline V gene has CDR1 MNHNS and CDR2 SASEGT. V was clipped by 10 bases and J by 5 bases; unmatched bases: 8.